Sequencing of this TCR beta chain was carried out in a study of blood T cells in healthy people across ages. General study findings and limits: It was not known whether donors were CMV positive (a possible confounder of expanded clonotype changes).

Healthy individuals of Caucasian origin from Russia, aged 6 to 90, served as donors. For the second PCR, which ran for about 7 to 11 cycles, a sample-barcoded 5' primer and a J-beta primer mix were used. Every cDNA molecule carried a tag from a template-switch adaptor bearing 12 random nucleotides. TCRdb reprocessed the 5' RACE reads with MiXCR, giving one entry per CDR3 protein. The profile covers 600,000 or so distinct CDR3 sequences, with approximately 30% appearing a single time and more than 15% taken by the ten largest. To note about this clonotype: Its antigen is still unknown.

The V gene's germline CDR1 is GTSNPN and CDR2 SVGIG (reference sequence). V was clipped by 3 bases and J by 0 bases, with 8 bases between them. The CDR3 has 13 amino acids. Material for sequencing was blood. The rearrangement joins TRBV30 to TRBJ1-1; D call uncertain. This receptor was identified in a woman of 80 years or more in good health. This CDR3 reads CAWRGYVNTEAFF. CDR3 in DNA: TGTGCCTGGAGGGGATATGTGAACACTGAAGCTTTCTTT.